This TCR beta chain originates from a study of blood T cell dynamics during melanoma immunotherapy. From germline, CDR1 is SNHLY and CDR2 FYNNEI. V shed 2 bases, J shed 2 bases, and the junction held 2 bases outside the gene matches. The length of the CDR3 is 15 residues. Clones were read by immunoSEQ multiplex PCR, and TCRdb kept only the in-frame ones, dropping some. The sample contains about 12,000 clones, roughly 90% of which appear only once. Time point defined: week 3, after first cycle of checkpoint inhibitor. Apart from two fast progressors, RECIST 1.1 response was judged 12 weeks post-infusion.

The sample in question was blood, obtained from a patient treated with checkpoint blockade. The clonotype originates from a human donor with melanoma. The V gene is TRBV2, the J gene TRBJ2-4; 8 bases fit TRBD2. The DNA of the CDR3 is TGTGCCAGCAGTGAAAGCGGGGGATCCAAAAACATTCAGTACTTC. It specifies CASSESGGSKNIQYF. Filled out from reference TRBV2 and TRBJ2-4, the complete variable domain reads EPEVTQTPSHQVTQMGQEVILRCVPISNHLYFYWYRQILGQKVEFLVSFYNNEISEKSEIFDDQFSVERPDGSNFTLKIRSTKLEDSAMYFCASSESGGSKNIQYFGAGTRLSVL.